Included here is one TCR beta chain sequence, with context. Antigen unknown. The data derive from a study of T cell responses to AZD1222 COVID-19 vaccine. Study results and limitations: Spike-specific TCR breadth and depth grew following two AZD1222 doses. Nearly half of the spike-specific TCRs reportedly recognize variant regions that carry no mutations.

V lost 3 bases to trimming and J lost 4 bases, with 19 bases between them. Germline V gene sequence: CDR1 LNHDA, CDR2 SQIVND (reference sequence). The CDR3 runs 17 residues. Generated by immunoSEQ multiplex PCR, the TCRdb table keeps only in-frame clones and is missing some. The table includes some 120,000 clones, roughly 93% detected once. This sample comprised peripheral blood, obtained on day 0 of AZD1222 vaccination. The clonotype was recovered from an adult in good health. V and J are TRBV19 and TRBJ2-1; a weak D match, TRBD2 (6 bases). CDR3 sequence (DNA): TGTGCCAGTAGTATCAGATCGATAGCGGACAAGTACAATGAGCAGTTCTTC. Translating gives CASSIRSIADKYNEQFF.